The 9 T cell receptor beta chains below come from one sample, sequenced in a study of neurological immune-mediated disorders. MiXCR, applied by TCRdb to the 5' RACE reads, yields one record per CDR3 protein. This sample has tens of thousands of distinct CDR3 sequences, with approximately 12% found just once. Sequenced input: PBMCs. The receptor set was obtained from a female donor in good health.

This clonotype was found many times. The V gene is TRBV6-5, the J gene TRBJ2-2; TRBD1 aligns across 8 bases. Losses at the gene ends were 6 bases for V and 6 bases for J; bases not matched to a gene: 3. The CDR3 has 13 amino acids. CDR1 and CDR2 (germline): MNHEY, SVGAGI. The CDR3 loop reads CASRDRAAGELFF. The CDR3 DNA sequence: TGTGCCAGCAGGGACAGGGCGGCCGGGGAGCTGTTTTTT.

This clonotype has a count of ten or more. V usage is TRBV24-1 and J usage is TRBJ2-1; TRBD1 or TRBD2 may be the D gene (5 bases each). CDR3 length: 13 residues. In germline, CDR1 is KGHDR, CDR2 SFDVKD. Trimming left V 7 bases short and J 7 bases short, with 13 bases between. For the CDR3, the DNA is TGTGCCACCAGGGGGACGAGCAGGAATGAGCAGTTCTTC. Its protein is CATRGTSRNEQFF.

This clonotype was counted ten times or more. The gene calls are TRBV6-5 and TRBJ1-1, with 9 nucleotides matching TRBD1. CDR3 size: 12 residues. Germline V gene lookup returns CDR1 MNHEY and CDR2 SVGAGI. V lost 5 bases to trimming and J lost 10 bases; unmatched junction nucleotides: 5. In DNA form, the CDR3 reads TGTGCCAGCAGTGATACAGGGGGCCCAGCTTTCTTT. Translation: CASSDTGGPAFF.

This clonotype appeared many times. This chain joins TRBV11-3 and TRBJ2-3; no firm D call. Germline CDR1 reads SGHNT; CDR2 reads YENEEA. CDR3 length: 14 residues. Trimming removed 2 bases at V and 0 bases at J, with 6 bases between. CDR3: CASSLTASTDTQYF. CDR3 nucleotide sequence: TGTGCCAGCAGCTTAACGGCTAGCACAGATACGCAGTATTTT.

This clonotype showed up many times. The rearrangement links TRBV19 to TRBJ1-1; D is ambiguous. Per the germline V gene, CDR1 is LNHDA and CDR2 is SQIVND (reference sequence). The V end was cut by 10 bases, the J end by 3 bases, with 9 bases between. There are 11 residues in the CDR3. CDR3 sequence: CATKGDTEAFF. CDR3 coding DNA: TGTGCCACGAAGGGAGACACTGAAGCTTTCTTT.

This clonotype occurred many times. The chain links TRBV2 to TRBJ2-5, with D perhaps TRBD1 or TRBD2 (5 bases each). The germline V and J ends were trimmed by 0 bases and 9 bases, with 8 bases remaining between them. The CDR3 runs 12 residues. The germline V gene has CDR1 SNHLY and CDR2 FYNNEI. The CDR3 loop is CASSEARGAQYF. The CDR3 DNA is TGTGCCAGCAGTGAAGCCCGAGGGGCCCAGTACTTC.

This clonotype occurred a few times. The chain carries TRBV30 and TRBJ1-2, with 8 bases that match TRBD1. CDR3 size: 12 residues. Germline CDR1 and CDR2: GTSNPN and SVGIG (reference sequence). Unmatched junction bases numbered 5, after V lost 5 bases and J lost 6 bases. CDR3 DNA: TGTGCCTGGGGACAGGGCGGGGATGGCTACACCTTC. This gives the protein CAWGQGGDGYTF.

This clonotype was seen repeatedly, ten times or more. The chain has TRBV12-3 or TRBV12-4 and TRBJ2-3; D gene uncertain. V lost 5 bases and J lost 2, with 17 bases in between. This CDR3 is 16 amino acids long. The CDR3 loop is CASSPGRSDITDTQYF. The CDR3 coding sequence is TGTGCCAGCAGTCCTGGTAGAAGCGACATCACAGATACGCAGTATTTT.

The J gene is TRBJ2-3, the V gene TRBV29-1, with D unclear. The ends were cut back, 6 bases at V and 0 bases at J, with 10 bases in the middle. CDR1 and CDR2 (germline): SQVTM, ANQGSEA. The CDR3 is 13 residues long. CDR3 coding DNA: TGCAGCGTCCACCCCGGCAGCACAGATACGCAGTATTTT. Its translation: CSVHPGSTDTQYF.